The next 30 T cell receptor beta chains were all read from a single sample in a study of identical twins. Via MiXCR, TCRdb re-called the 5' RACE reads, giving one row per CDR3 protein. The sample contains hundreds of thousands of distinct CDR3 sequences, under 9% of which appear only once. These data also formed part of another study, on yellow fever vaccine responses in identical twins.

Sequencing was done on a sample of PBMCs. The receptors originated from a woman aged 18-29 years in good health.

The chain couples TRBV6-1 to TRBJ2-7; weak D call: TRBD1 (6 bases). The ends were cut back, 6 bases at V and 4 bases at J, with 19 bases in the middle. CDR1 is MNHNS, CDR2 SASEGT, per germline. The CDR3 is made up of 15 amino acids. CDR3 sequence (DNA): TGTGCCAGCAGACGACCCGGACTCCAGGGGTACGAGCAGTACTTC. Protein: CASRRPGLQGYEQYF.

This clonotype was counted many times. The V call is TRBV5-1, the J call TRBJ2-2, with no clear D. CDR1 is SGHRS, CDR2 YFSETQ, per germline. This CDR3 has 14 amino acids. Trimming took 0 bases from V and 6 from J, leaving 9 bases between them. CDR3 sequence (DNA): TGCGCCAGCAGCTTGGCCTTTAGGGCCGGGGAGCTGTTTTTT. It codes for CASSLAFRAGELFF.

This clonotype was observed a handful of times. This chain uses TRBV5-1 with TRBJ2-2; no firm D call. Trimming took 5 bases from V and 4 from J, leaving 9 bases between them. Germline V lookup: CDR1 SGHRS, CDR2 YFSETQ. The CDR3 has 13 residues. The CDR3 is CASRELSTGELFF. Here the CDR3 DNA reads TGCGCCAGCAGGGAATTGTCCACCGGGGAGCTGTTTTTT.

V usage is TRBV9 and J usage is TRBJ2-1, with 11 bases identical to TRBD2. Germline V gene data show CDR1 as SGDLS and CDR2 as YYNGEE. The J segment lost 7 bases and the V segment lost 4 bases, leaving 13 bases of the junction unmatched. The CDR3 spans 17 residues. The chain's CDR3 is CASSPSTSGGMVNEQFF. In DNA, the CDR3 is TGTGCCAGCAGCCCATCTACTAGCGGGGGAATGGTGAATGAGCAGTTCTTC.

This clonotype has just a few counts. The genes are TRBV28 and TRBJ2-7; D possibly uses TRBD1 or TRBD2 (7 bases each). V lost 6 bases, J lost 7 bases, and 19 bases lay in between. Germline-derived CDR1 and CDR2 are MDHEN and SYDVKM. This CDR3 comprises 14 residues. CDR3 protein: CASRIPGQGGEQYF. CDR3 in DNA: TGTGCCAGCAGAATCCCCGGGCAGGGGGGGGAGCAGTACTTC.

The J gene is TRBJ2-1, the V gene TRBV20-1; 8 bases align to TRBD2. CDR1 DFQATT and CDR2 SNEGSKA come from the germline V gene (reference sequence). This CDR3 is built from 19 residues. With 0 bases clipped from V and 0 bases from J, the junction kept 13 bases outside the gene matches. The CDR3 DNA is TGCAGTGCTAGAGATACCACGGGGGGGCCGTCGAGCTCCTACAATGAGCAGTTCTTC. Its translation is CSARDTTGGPSSSYNEQFF.

V usage is TRBV7-8 and J usage is TRBJ2-5; D ambiguous. The CDR3 is made up of 19 amino acids. CDR1 and CDR2 (germline): SGHVS, FQNEAQ. With 1 base removed from V and 1 base from J, the gap between germline ends came to 22 bases. CDR3 region: CASSLVVPWVGEIQETQYF. CDR3 in DNA: TGTGCCAGCAGCTTAGTCGTCCCTTGGGTTGGCGAGATCCAAGAGACCCAGTACTTC. Supplemented by reference TRBV7-8 and TRBJ2-5, the full variable domain reads GAGVSQSPRYKVAKRGQDVALRCDPISGHVSLFWYQQALGQGPEFLTYFQNEAQLDKSGLPSDRFFAERPEGSVSTLKIQRTQQEDSAVYLCASSLVVPWVGEIQETQYFGPGTRLLVL.

Only a few counts were recorded for this clonotype. The chain employs TRBV3-1 and TRBJ2-7; no definite D call. This CDR3 comprises 14 residues. V lost 1 base and J 1 base, leaving 8 bases between the germline ends. Germline CDR1 reads LGHDT; CDR2 reads YNNKEL (reference sequence). The CDR3 DNA follows: TGTGCCAGCAGCCAAGTGGATGCTTCCTACGAGCAGTACTTC. It codes for CASSQVDASYEQYF.

This clonotype has just a few counts. V usage is TRBV5-1 and J usage is TRBJ2-1, with a tentative D call TRBD2 (6 bases). Per the germline V gene, CDR1 is SGHRS and CDR2 is YFSETQ. Trimming stripped 6 bases from V and 3 bases from J, with 13 bases between. This CDR3 region has 14 residues. CDR3 amino acids: CASNRGRYYNEQFF. CDR3 DNA sequence: TGCGCCAGCAACCGGGGGAGGTACTACAATGAGCAGTTCTTC. Full variable domain (rest looked up from reference TRBV5-1 and TRBJ2-1): KAGVTQTPRYLIKTRGQQVTLSCSPISGHRSVSWYQQTPGQGLQFLFEYFSETQRNKGNFPGRFSGRQFSNSRSEMNVSTLELGDSALYLCASNRGRYYNEQFFGPGTRLTVL.

This chain links TRBV12-3 or TRBV12-4 with TRBJ2-1; D may correspond to TRBD1 or TRBD2 (5 bases each). The CDR3 runs to 16 residues. The V end lost 4 bases, the J end lost 0 bases, and 13 bases lay between the germline ends. The CDR3 is CASSWGLRSSYNEQFF. In DNA, the CDR3 is TGTGCCAGCAGTTGGGGGTTACGGAGCTCCTACAATGAGCAGTTCTTC.

This clonotype was seen ten or more times. This rearrangement joins TRBV7-9 to TRBJ2-5, with D perhaps matching TRBD2 (6 bases). This CDR3 has 14 residues. CDR1 and CDR2 from the germline V gene are SEHNR and FQNEAQ (reference sequence). V was trimmed by 7 bases and J by 2 bases, leaving 14 bases between them. CDR3 residues: CASTNAGRQETQYF. The CDR3 region has the DNA TGTGCCAGCACCAACGCGGGAAGGCAAGAGACCCAGTACTTC.

This clonotype was detected a few times. V usage is TRBV29-1 and J usage is TRBJ2-7; 10 nucleotides line up with TRBD1. This CDR3 region has 14 residues. V was pared by 1 base and J by 6 bases, with 6 bases of the junction left unmatched. The germline CDR1 and CDR2 sequences are SQVTM and ANQGSEA. The CDR3, as DNA: TGCAGCGTTGAAGCAGGGACAGGGGCCGGCGAGCAGTACTTC. This sequence encodes CSVEAGTGAGEQYF.

There are a few counts of this clonotype. The chain has TRBV20-1 and TRBJ2-5; D ambiguous. V shed 2 bases and J shed 1 base, with 8 bases lying between them. CDR1 and CDR2 (germline): DFQATT, SNEGSKA (reference sequence). CDR3 length: 13 amino acids. This CDR3 reads CSARWGSQETQYF. Written as DNA, the CDR3 is TGCAGTGCTAGATGGGGTAGCCAAGAGACCCAGTACTTC.

This clonotype was seen only a few times. The V gene is TRBV12-3 or TRBV12-4, the J gene TRBJ2-1; tentative D call: TRBD2 (5 bases). Trimming pared 7 bases from V and 0 bases from J, leaving 10 bases between. This CDR3 region has 14 residues. This chain's CDR3 is CASTSGSSYNEQFF. CDR3 sequence (DNA): TGTGCCAGCACCAGCGGAAGCTCCTACAATGAGCAGTTCTTC.

This clonotype has ten or more counts. This chain connects TRBV5-1 to TRBJ2-1, with unresolved D. V lost 4 bases and J 5 bases, leaving 16 bases between the germline ends. The CDR3 is 15 residues long. Germline lookup yields CDR1 SGHRS and CDR2 YFSETQ. CDR3 region: CASSISPEEDNEQFF. CDR3 nucleotide sequence: TGCGCCAGCAGCATCAGTCCGGAAGAGGACAATGAGCAGTTCTTC.

The V gene is TRBV7-3, the J gene TRBJ2-2, with a possible D match to TRBD1 (5 bases). The CDR3 is made up of 14 amino acids. V was trimmed by 8 bases and J by 1 base, leaving 11 bases between them. Germline V gene lookup returns CDR1 SGHTA and CDR2 FQGTGA. CDR3 protein: CASARQGNTGELFF. For the CDR3, the DNA is TGTGCCAGCGCCAGGCAGGGGAACACCGGGGAGCTGTTTTTT.

This clonotype was recorded a few times. The chain employs TRBV29-1 and TRBJ2-7, with TRBD1 matching 8 bases. With V trimmed by 2 bases and J by 1 base, 4 bases remained unmatched. Per the germline V gene, CDR1 is SQVTM and CDR2 is ANQGSEA. CDR3 length equals 14 residues. CDR3 residues: CSVESQGASYEQYF. The CDR3 DNA sequence: TGCAGCGTTGAAAGTCAGGGGGCATCCTACGAGCAGTACTTC.

The V and J genes are TRBV7-3 and TRBJ2-5; 8 positions agree with TRBD2. With 3 bases clipped from V and 0 bases from J, the junction kept 9 bases outside the gene matches. This CDR3 comprises 17 residues. Germline-derived CDR1 and CDR2 are SGHTA and FQGTGA. The CDR3 DNA is TGTGCCAGCAGCTTGGCCGGCGGGGGGTCCTACCAAGAGACCCAGTACTTC. Residues: CASSLAGGGSYQETQYF.

There are a few counts of this clonotype. The V gene is TRBV14, the J gene TRBJ1-6; TRBD1 agrees at 10 bases. The J segment lost 9 bases and the V segment lost 0 bases, leaving 2 bases of the junction unmatched. CDR1 is SGHDN and CDR2 is FVKESK in the germline V gene. This CDR3 has 15 residues. The CDR3 loop reads CASSQDDRGLSPLHF. Written as DNA, the CDR3 is TGTGCCAGCAGCCAAGATGACAGGGGGCTTTCACCCCTCCACTTT.

The chain uses TRBV20-1 and TRBJ2-1; no firm D call. Trimming stripped 1 base from V and 8 bases from J, with 9 bases between. The CDR3 length is 12 residues. Germline V gene data show CDR1 as DFQATT and CDR2 as SNEGSKA (reference sequence). The CDR3 coding sequence is TGCAGTGCTAGAGGGGTTGTTGATGAGCAGTTCTTC. Its translation is CSARGVVDEQFF.

This clonotype was found many times. The chain employs TRBV6-5 and TRBJ2-1; 9 positions match TRBD2. The germline V gene encodes CDR1 MNHEY and CDR2 SVGAGI. V shed 4 bases, J shed 2 bases, and the junction held 3 bases outside the gene matches. There are 15 residues in the CDR3. The CDR3 nucleotides are TGTGCCAGCAGTTTGGGACTAGCCCCCTACAATGAGCAGTTCTTC. It encodes CASSLGLAPYNEQFF.

This clonotype was seen only a few times. The chain employs TRBV10-3 and TRBJ2-7; TRBD2 agrees at 9 bases. The length of the CDR3 is 20 residues. V dropped 3 bases and J dropped 0; count of bases not matched to a gene: 18. Germline-derived CDR1 and CDR2 are ENHRY and SYGVKD. CDR3 loop: CAISDRGGPGTSFSSYEQYF. The CDR3 bases are TGTGCCATCAGTGACAGGGGAGGCCCCGGGACTAGCTTCTCCTCCTACGAGCAGTACTTC.

By frequency in the sample, this clonotype is medium-sized. The V and J genes are TRBV4-1 and TRBJ1-4; D remains ambiguous. Germline CDR1 and CDR2: MGHRA and YSYEKL. V was cut by 3 bases and J by 7 bases, with 12 bases left in between. This CDR3 has 14 amino acids. DNA for the CDR3: TGCGCCAGCAGCCACTTAAGTCCTTCTGAAAAACTGTTTTTT. It codes for CASSHLSPSEKLFF.

The J gene is TRBJ2-2, the V gene TRBV7-2; D is undetermined. The CDR3 length is 15 residues. CDR1 is SGHTA, CDR2 FQGNSA, per germline. V shed 2 bases and J shed 0 bases, with 7 bases lying between them. The CDR3, as DNA: TGTGCCAGCAGCTTAAGGTCAGCGAACACCGGGGAGCTGTTTTTT. It codes for CASSLRSANTGELFF.

There are a few counts of this clonotype. The DNA for the CDR3 is TGTGCCAGCAGCTTAAGACGGGGGAGGGAGGCAGATACGCAGTATTTT. Its translation: CASSLRRGREADTQYF. The rearrangement joins TRBV7-6 to TRBJ2-3, with 7 nucleotides matching TRBD2. The CDR3 consists of 16 residues. Losses at the gene ends were 2 bases for V and 4 bases for J; bases not matched to a gene: 9. Germline CDR1 is SGHVS and CDR2 is FNYEAQ.

The J gene is TRBJ2-7, the V gene TRBV20-1, with 11 bases matching TRBD1. The V gene's germline CDR1 is DFQATT and CDR2 SNEGSKA (reference sequence). This CDR3 is built from 13 residues. J lost 6 bases, V lost 3 bases, and 4 bases had no gene match. CDR3 DNA sequence: TGCAGTGCTAGGGACAGGGGGCGTCTCGAGCAGTACTTC. Residues: CSARDRGRLEQYF.

The chain links TRBV5-6 to TRBJ2-1, with D unresolved. The CDR3 has 18 amino acids. Per germline, CDR1 SGHDT and CDR2 YYEEEE. V lost 1 base, J lost 0 bases, and 17 bases lay in between. CDR3 region: CASSLFVPPASSYNEQFF. DNA for the CDR3: TGTGCCAGCAGCTTGTTTGTTCCGCCGGCCAGCTCCTACAATGAGCAGTTCTTC.

This clonotype was counted ten times or more. The rearrangement links TRBV12-3 or TRBV12-4 to TRBJ2-2; 9 bases are shared with TRBD2. V was clipped by 6 bases and J by 7 bases; unmatched bases: 12. CDR3 size: 16 residues. CDR3 sequence: CASSSLAGGPVGELFF. As DNA, the CDR3 is TGTGCCAGCAGCTCCCTTGCGGGAGGGCCGGTCGGGGAGCTGTTTTTT.

The V call is TRBV6-2 or TRBV6-3, the J call TRBJ2-3, with 7 bases aligning to TRBD2. CDR3 length: 16 amino acids. Germline-derived CDR1 and CDR2 are MNHEY and SVGEGT. After removal of 4 bases from V and 2 bases from J, the junction contained 9 bases not matched to a gene. The DNA of the CDR3 is TGTGCCAGCAGTTCCTTGGGGAGGGCCGTCACAGATACGCAGTATTTT. It specifies CASSSLGRAVTDTQYF.

The chain carries TRBV20-1 and TRBJ2-3; D is unresolved. The CDR3 extends over 17 amino acids. The V gene lost 0 bases and the J gene lost 0 bases, with 16 bases spanning the gap. Per the germline V gene, CDR1 is DFQATT and CDR2 is SNEGSKA (reference sequence). The chain's CDR3 is CSAREIGIKLSTDTQYF. CDR3 DNA sequence: TGCAGTGCTAGAGAAATTGGCATAAAGTTAAGCACAGATACGCAGTATTTT.